The 24 T cell receptor beta chains reported below all come from one sample, sequenced in a study of control samples from healthy donors and cancer patients. This table comes from immunoSEQ multiplex PCR, and its TCRdb copy is limited to in-frame clones, with some not included. This repertoire shows 120,000 or so clones, about 95% found once; its top ten account for about 3.6%. Sequencing was carried out using blood. These receptors were collected from a man aged 25 to 45 in good health.

The chain has TRBV6-2 or TRBV6-3 and TRBJ1-5, with a weak D call TRBD1 (5 bases). V was shortened by 5 bases and J by 4 bases, with 12 bases between the two germline ends. CDR1 is MNHEY, CDR2 SVGEGT, per germline. The CDR3 length is 14 residues. In nucleotides, the CDR3 is TGTGCCAGCAGTCGTATGGGGGGGAATCAGCCCCAGCATTTT. This codes for CASSRMGGNQPQHF.

This chain links TRBV13 with TRBJ2-3; D unresolved. The CDR3 loop spans 13 amino acids. With 4 bases removed from V and 6 bases from J, the gap between germline ends came to 11 bases. Per the germline V gene, CDR1 is PRHDT and CDR2 is FYEKMQ (reference sequence). CDR3 coding DNA: TGTGCCAGCAGCTCCCGAACACGGGATACGCAGTATTTT. It translates to CASSSRTRDTQYF.

This chain connects TRBV20-1 to TRBJ1-3; D is possibly TRBD1 (5 bases). CDR1 is DFQATT, CDR2 SNEGSKA, per germline (reference sequence). The CDR3 runs to 10 residues. Trimming took 6 bases from V and 8 from J, leaving 8 bases between them. The CDR3 reads CSARGDTIYF. The CDR3, as DNA: TGCAGTGCCCGAGGGGACACCATATATTTT.

The V call is TRBV27, the J call TRBJ1-1; tentatively, D is TRBD1 (5 bases). The CDR3 runs to 15 residues. Trimming stripped 2 bases from V and 2 bases from J, with 12 bases between. The germline gives CDR1 MNHEY, CDR2 SMNVEV (reference sequence). In DNA form, the CDR3 reads TGTGCCAGCAGTTTAGGGGGGGAGGGAAACACTGAAGCTTTCTTT. It specifies CASSLGGEGNTEAFF.

The genes are TRBV7-2 and TRBJ2-7; 13 nucleotides align to TRBD2. After removal of 6 bases from V and 6 bases from J, the junction contained 2 bases not matched to a gene. CDR3 length: 13 residues. Looked up from germline, CDR1 is SGHTA and CDR2 is FQGNSA. CDR3 sequence (DNA): TGTGCCAGCAGGGGACTAGCGGGGACCGAGCAGTACTTC. Protein sequence: CASRGLAGTEQYF.

CDR3 nucleotide sequence: TGTGCCAGCAGCCGCGGACTCAATCAGCCCCAGCATTTT. Translating it yields CASSRGLNQPQHF. The gene calls are TRBV3-1 (or the pseudogene TRBV3-2) and TRBJ1-5; D gene unclear. Trimming left V 4 bases short and J 3 bases short, with 7 bases between. This CDR3 region has 13 residues. Looked up from germline, CDR1 is LGHDT and CDR2 is YNNKEL (reference sequence).

V usage is TRBV6-1 and J usage is TRBJ1-6; D may be TRBD1 (6 bases). V was shortened by 3 bases and J by 6 bases, with 15 bases between the two germline ends. The CDR3 contains 16 residues. Germline CDR1 and CDR2: MNHNS and SASEGT. The CDR3 DNA follows: TGTGCCAGCAGTGACTTGCCGGGACATTCTAATTCACCCCTCCACTTT. Residues: CASSDLPGHSNSPLHF.

This chain uses TRBV3-1 (or the pseudogene TRBV3-2) with TRBJ2-7; TRBD1 matches 7 bases. CDR3 length equals 14 residues. Per germline, CDR1 LGHDT and CDR2 YNNKEL (reference sequence). Trimming took 3 bases from V and 1 from J; bases not matched to a gene: 3. CDR3 sequence reads: CASSQNRGSYEQYF. In DNA form, the CDR3 reads TGTGCCAGCAGCCAGAACAGGGGTTCCTACGAGCAGTACTTC.

The genes are TRBV12-3 or TRBV12-4 and TRBJ1-1; D is possibly TRBD1 (5 bases). There are 13 residues in the CDR3. V dropped 7 bases and J dropped 8 bases, with 17 bases sitting between them. CDR3 residues: CASTLWGRAEAFF. CDR3 DNA: TGTGCCAGCACTCTTTGGGGGAGGGCAGAAGCTTTCTTT.

This clone occurred a few times. The chain employs TRBV29-1 and TRBJ2-7; no firm D call. V was pared by 6 bases and J by 6 bases, with 21 bases between. The CDR3 loop spans 14 amino acids. The germline V gene has CDR1 SQVTM and CDR2 ANQGSEA. This chain's CDR3 is CSVAFGSRVGEQYF. Written as DNA, the CDR3 is TGCAGCGTGGCTTTCGGGTCCCGGGTGGGCGAGCAGTACTTC.

The rearrangement joins TRBV18 to TRBJ2-2; TRBD2 matches at 9 bases. The CDR3 has 15 amino acids. J gave up 4 bases and V 3 bases, and 3 bases lay outside the gene matches. Germline values: CDR1 KGHSH, CDR2 LQKENI. CDR3 DNA sequence: TGTGCCAGCTCACCGGGACTAGCTAGCACCGGGGAGCTGTTTTTT. The encoded protein is CASSPGLASTGELFF.

The V and J genes are TRBV24-1 and TRBJ2-5; D perhaps matches TRBD1 (6 bases). Germline V gene data show CDR1 as KGHDR and CDR2 as SFDVKD. This CDR3 comprises 17 residues. V lost 5 bases and J lost 5, with 23 bases in between. The CDR3 DNA sequence: TGTGCCACCAGTGGGGCTACCAGGACAGTCGGGATGGAGACCCAGTACTTC. Its translation: CATSGATRTVGMETQYF.

The chain joins TRBV27 to TRBJ2-5, with TRBD2 matching 9 bases. CDR3 length equals 16 residues. CDR1 is MNHEY and CDR2 is SMNVEV in the germline V gene (reference sequence). The V and J ends lost 4 bases and 4 bases, in that order; junction bases with no gene match: 10. In nucleotides, the CDR3 is TGTGCCAGCAGTTCCCCGACTAGCGGACCATCAGAGACCCAGTACTTC. It is translated as CASSSPTSGPSETQYF.

The chain has TRBV6-5 and TRBJ1-5; no definite D call. V was pared by 6 bases and J by 2 bases, with 8 bases between. This CDR3 spans 13 amino acids. CDR1 MNHEY and CDR2 SVGAGI come from the germline V gene. CDR3 sequence reads: CASRTTGNQPQHF. DNA for the CDR3: TGTGCCAGCAGAACAACGGGCAATCAGCCCCAGCATTTT.

This chain connects TRBV7-9 to TRBJ1-4; unclear D gene. V was shortened by 4 bases and J by 0 bases, with 9 bases between the two germline ends. The CDR3 is 15 residues long. The germline V gene has CDR1 SEHNR and CDR2 FQNEAQ (reference sequence). CDR3: CASSSSGTTNEKLFF. The CDR3 DNA reads TGTGCCAGCAGCTCTTCCGGTACAACTAATGAAAAACTGTTTTTT.

This sequence joins TRBV2 and TRBJ2-7; TRBD2 matches at 11 bases. The CDR3 totals 15 residues. V was clipped by 4 bases and J by 0 bases; unmatched bases: 2. Germline CDR1 reads SNHLY; CDR2 reads FYNNEI. The CDR3 reads CASSVLAGDSYEQYF. The CDR3 DNA sequence: TGTGCCAGCAGTGTACTAGCGGGGGACTCCTACGAGCAGTACTTC.

The V and J genes are TRBV11-3 and TRBJ2-1; D is unresolved. V was shortened by 5 bases and J by 0 bases, with 11 bases between the two germline ends. CDR3 length equals 15 residues. Germline-derived CDR1 and CDR2 are SGHNT and YENEEA. The CDR3 DNA reads as TGTGCCAGCAGCCACACAGTGAGCTCCTACAATGAGCAGTTCTTC. It translates to CASSHTVSSYNEQFF.

This clone was counted once. The V gene is TRBV6-5, the J gene TRBJ2-1; D gene unclear. Germline CDR1 and CDR2: MNHEY and SVGAGI. V lost 4 bases and J 7 bases, leaving 5 bases between the germline ends. The CDR3 sequence is 11 residues long. Here the CDR3 DNA reads TGTGCCAGCAGTTTGGGAAATGAGCAGTTCTTC. This encodes CASSLGNEQFF.

V and J are TRBV5-1 and TRBJ1-1, with 8 nucleotides matching TRBD1. Germline V gives CDR1 SGHRS, CDR2 YFSETQ. The trim removed 7 bases at V and 11 bases at J, leaving 13 bases unmatched. This CDR3 region has 13 residues. The CDR3 spells CASGAPGGEEAFF. The CDR3 DNA reads as TGCGCCAGCGGCGCCCCAGGGGGCGAGGAGGCTTTCTTT.

This rearrangement joins TRBV6-2 or TRBV6-3 to TRBJ1-2; D remains ambiguous. The CDR3 totals 11 residues. Deletions cut 2 bases from V and 6 bases from J, with 4 bases between. Germline V gene lookup returns CDR1 MNHEY and CDR2 SVGEGT. The CDR3 is CASSYRDGYTF. CDR3 nucleotides: TGTGCCAGCAGTTACAGGGATGGCTACACCTTC.

The gene calls are TRBV19 and TRBJ2-7, with D hard to call. The CDR3 totals 14 residues. With 7 bases removed from V and 0 bases from J, the gap between germline ends came to 13 bases. Germline CDR1 and CDR2: LNHDA and SQIVND (reference sequence). CDR3 in amino acids: CASKRTVDSYEQYF. Written as DNA, the CDR3 is TGTGCCAGTAAGAGGACGGTCGACTCCTACGAGCAGTACTTC.

This clone appeared a single time. This rearrangement joins TRBV3-1 (or the pseudogene TRBV3-2) to TRBJ1-4; D might be TRBD1 (6 bases). The CDR3 length is 18 residues. V was cut by 2 bases and J by 0 bases, with 16 bases left in between. The germline gives CDR1 LGHDT, CDR2 YNNKEL (reference sequence). The CDR3 protein is CASSQWAGVRATNEKLFF. The CDR3 DNA reads as TGTGCCAGCAGCCAATGGGCAGGGGTTAGGGCAACTAATGAAAAACTGTTTTTT.

This clone showed up just a few times. The V gene is TRBV4-2, the J gene TRBJ1-1, with no clear D. Germline V gene sequence: CDR1 LGHNA, CDR2 YNFKEQ. The V end lost 5 bases, the J end lost 3 bases, and 10 bases lay between the germline ends. The length of the CDR3 is 13 residues. The CDR3 DNA follows: TGTGCCAGCAGCAGGGTTTTGTACACTGAAGCTTTCTTT. Its translation is CASSRVLYTEAFF.

The chain employs TRBV5-4 and TRBJ2-2; 7 bases line up with TRBD2. Germline values: CDR1 SGHNT, CDR2 YYREEE (reference sequence). The ends lost 2 bases at V and 0 bases at J; junction bases unmatched: 1. The CDR3 length is 15 residues. CDR3 loop: CASSLAGTNTGELFF. The DNA of the CDR3 is TGTGCCAGCAGCTTAGCGGGGACGAACACCGGGGAGCTGTTTTTT.